This record concerns one TCR beta chain sequence. Trimming took off 5 bases at V and 6 bases at J, with 13 bases between the two ends. The CDR3 has 13 residues. CDR1 and CDR2 from the germline V gene are LGHNA and YSLEER. The data were taken from a study of T cell changes during pregnancy in multiple sclerosis. Produced via immunoSEQ multiplex PCR; TCRdb's table is partial and in-frame only. The table has approximately 48,000 clones, approximately 94% seen once; the top ten hold just under 0.6%. The sample here was CD4+ T cells from peripheral blood mononuclear cells, taken in the second trimester of pregnancy. The clonotype was recovered from a female donor with multiple sclerosis, enrolled in a pregnancy study. V is TRBV4-3 and J is TRBJ1-1; TRBD1 is a possible D gene (5 bases). CDR3 protein: CASSMGGIAEAFF. The CDR3 region has the DNA TGCGCCAGCAGCATGGGGGGTATCGCTGAAGCTTTCTTT.